This paragraph reports one T cell receptor (beta chain). Its antigen remains unidentified. V gave up 5 bases and J gave up 9 bases, with 20 bases separating them. The CDR3 is 15 residues long. Germline V CDR1 and CDR2: SGHTA, FQGNSA. The data are from a study of cytomegalovirus exposure and HLA in healthy donors. General study points: According to an earlier analysis, most TCR beta V segments yielded productive rearrangements about 87% or about 30% of the time. There were some public TCRs occurring in many donors, but most TCR sequences were rare. Indistinguishability led to the exclusion of some V segments, TRBV6-2 and TRBV6-3 included.

The PCR employed 60 Vbeta primers together with 13 Jbeta primers. Clones were read by immunoSEQ multiplex PCR, and TCRdb kept only the in-frame ones, dropping some. The sample records under 200,000 clones, 80% being singletons. The J gene is TRBJ2-1, the V gene TRBV7-2, with TRBD1 as a possible D gene (8 bases). Sample: PBMCs. The sequence derives from a young man in good health and CMV-seronegative. The CDR3 spells CASSPQGGGRGEQFF. The CDR3 DNA reads as TGTGCCAGCAGCCCACAGGGGGGGGGCCGCGGTGAGCAGTTCTTC.